This T cell receptor beta chain was captured by sequencing in a study of cytomegalovirus exposure and HLA in healthy donors. Study findings and constraints: A few chains tied to CMV proved CMV antigen-specific in vitro.

CDR3 length equals 15 residues. Turning to this clone: Antigen: not known.

A multiplex PCR was run with 60 Vbeta primers and 13 Jbeta primers. Some clones are missing from TCRdb's copy, which holds only in-frame ones; the method was immunoSEQ multiplex PCR. Of some 220,000 clones listed, roughly 89% are singletons. Donors showed nominal health when sampled, although they likely had unrecorded immune exposures. This clonotype originated in a woman between 18 and 29 years old in good health and CMV-seronegative. The chain is built from TRBV7-5 and TRBJ1-4. TRBV7-5 is shown as a pseudogene. Input material: PBMCs. Here the CDR3 reads CVRSPRPGDYEKLFF. The CDR3 nucleotides read TGTGTCAGAAGCCCGCGGCCGGGTGACTATGAAAAACTGTTTTTT.